This T cell receptor beta chain is drawn from a study of blood T cell repertoires in COVID-19. The CDR3 loop spans 14 amino acids. The germline V gene encodes CDR1 MNHEY and CDR2 SVGAGI. V lost 5 bases and J lost 11, with 21 bases in between. Clones were read by immunoSEQ multiplex PCR, and TCRdb kept only the in-frame ones, dropping some. The sample contains under 250,000 clones, under 90% of which appear only once. The sample was PBMCs or T cells enriched from blood (not recorded which). This TCR came from a woman aged 60-70 years who had recovered from COVID-19. The chain carries TRBV6-5 and TRBJ1-1; D perhaps matches TRBD1 (5 bases). CDR3 loop: CASSPGEGIGRAFF. The DNA of the CDR3 is TGTGCCAGCAGTCCCGGGGAGGGGATAGGGCGCGCTTTCTTT.